The T cell receptor beta chain described here comes from a study of blood T cells in healthy people across ages. Findings and limits, study-wide: Naive CD4+ cell counts and diversity both ran higher in long-lived than in aged donors. Donor CMV infection status was unknown, possibly confounding age-related changes in expanded clonotypes. A conclusive naive versus antigen-experienced comparison was prevented by the unsorted PBMCs.

Primers used in a second PCR of about 6 to 11 cycles were a sample-barcoded 5' primer and a J-beta primer mix. Every molecule of cDNA carried a tag from a template-switch adaptor with 12 random nucleotides. Using its own MiXCR run on the 5' RACE reads, TCRdb lists one record per CDR3 protein. The sample includes under 2 million distinct CDR3 sequences, roughly 30% of them seen just once. About this clonotype itself: Its antigen is currently unknown. One end of the junction is discordant with germline, which a read error may explain.

CDR1 is MNHEY and CDR2 is SVGAGI in the germline V gene. CDR3 length equals 13 residues. Sequencing was carried out using blood. V gene TRBV6-5 combines with J gene TRBJ1-2, with D perhaps matching TRBD1 (5 bases). The clonotype comes from a woman aged 25 to 39 in good health. Here the CDR3 DNA reads TGTGTCAGCAGTTCATCAACAGGCTACGGCTACACCTTC. Its translation is CVSSSSTGYGYTF.